This T cell receptor (beta chain) was captured by sequencing in a study of identifying expanded T cells in peripheral blood. Study results and limitations: Variance in clone template counts between approximately two-week samples significantly increased with total template count across all healthy donors.

Only in-frame clones appear in the TCRdb table, and some are missing; sequencing was by immunoSEQ multiplex PCR. Of about 85,000 clones detected, more than 75% appear once; the ten largest clones hold 15% to 20%. Germline assignment: CDR1 SGHNT and CDR2 YYREEE (reference sequence). The CDR3 spans 14 residues. Trimming took off 4 bases at V and 0 bases at J, with 8 bases between the two ends. This clone was seen a single time. What it recognizes is unknown. Collection occurred without any documented infections or immune events in donors. This TCR came from a person between 18 and 75 years old in good health. Sequencing input: blood. V and J are TRBV5-4 and TRBJ2-4; unclear D gene. The CDR3 spells CASSQELAKNIQYF. The CDR3 coding sequence is TGTGCCAGCAGCCAGGAACTAGCCAAAAACATTCAGTACTTC. Drawing the rest from reference TRBV5-4 and TRBJ2-4, the complete variable domain is ETGVTQSPTHLIKTRGQQVTLRCSSQSGHNTVSWYQQALGQGPQFIFQYYREEENGRGNFPPRFSGLQFPNYSSELNVNALELDDSALYLCASSQELAKNIQYFGAGTRLSVL.